This T cell receptor (beta chain) was identified during a study of regulatory T cells in long-lasting Graves disease. The germline gives CDR1 MDHEN, CDR2 SYDVKM. V was clipped by 10 bases and J by 0 bases, with 15 bases between them. CDR3 length equals 14 residues. Specified time point: persistent/refractory GD, antithyroid drugs over 5 years with positive TRAb. Preparation of the TCR library used RNA extracted from PBMCs. Study-wide results and caveats: Reduced TCR diversity was observed in persistent Graves' patients versus newly diagnosed patients.

This clonotype was picked up many times. The antigen remains unidentified. Libraries of TCR beta came from iRepertoire HTBI primers plus Arm-PCR of CDR3 regions. TCRdb re-called the multiplex PCR reads with MiXCR, one entry per CDR3 protein. The table includes 400,000 or so distinct CDR3 sequences, around 20% detected once. The sequenced sample was peripheral blood mononuclear cells (PBMCs), obtained when the disease was refractory, from a patient treated with antithyroid drugs. The TCR was taken from a female donor with Graves disease. The chain uses TRBV28 and TRBJ1-1; D unclear. The chain's CDR3 is CATRRRVMNTEAFF. As DNA, the CDR3 is TGTGCCACCAGGCGTAGGGTCATGAACACTGAAGCTTTCTTT.